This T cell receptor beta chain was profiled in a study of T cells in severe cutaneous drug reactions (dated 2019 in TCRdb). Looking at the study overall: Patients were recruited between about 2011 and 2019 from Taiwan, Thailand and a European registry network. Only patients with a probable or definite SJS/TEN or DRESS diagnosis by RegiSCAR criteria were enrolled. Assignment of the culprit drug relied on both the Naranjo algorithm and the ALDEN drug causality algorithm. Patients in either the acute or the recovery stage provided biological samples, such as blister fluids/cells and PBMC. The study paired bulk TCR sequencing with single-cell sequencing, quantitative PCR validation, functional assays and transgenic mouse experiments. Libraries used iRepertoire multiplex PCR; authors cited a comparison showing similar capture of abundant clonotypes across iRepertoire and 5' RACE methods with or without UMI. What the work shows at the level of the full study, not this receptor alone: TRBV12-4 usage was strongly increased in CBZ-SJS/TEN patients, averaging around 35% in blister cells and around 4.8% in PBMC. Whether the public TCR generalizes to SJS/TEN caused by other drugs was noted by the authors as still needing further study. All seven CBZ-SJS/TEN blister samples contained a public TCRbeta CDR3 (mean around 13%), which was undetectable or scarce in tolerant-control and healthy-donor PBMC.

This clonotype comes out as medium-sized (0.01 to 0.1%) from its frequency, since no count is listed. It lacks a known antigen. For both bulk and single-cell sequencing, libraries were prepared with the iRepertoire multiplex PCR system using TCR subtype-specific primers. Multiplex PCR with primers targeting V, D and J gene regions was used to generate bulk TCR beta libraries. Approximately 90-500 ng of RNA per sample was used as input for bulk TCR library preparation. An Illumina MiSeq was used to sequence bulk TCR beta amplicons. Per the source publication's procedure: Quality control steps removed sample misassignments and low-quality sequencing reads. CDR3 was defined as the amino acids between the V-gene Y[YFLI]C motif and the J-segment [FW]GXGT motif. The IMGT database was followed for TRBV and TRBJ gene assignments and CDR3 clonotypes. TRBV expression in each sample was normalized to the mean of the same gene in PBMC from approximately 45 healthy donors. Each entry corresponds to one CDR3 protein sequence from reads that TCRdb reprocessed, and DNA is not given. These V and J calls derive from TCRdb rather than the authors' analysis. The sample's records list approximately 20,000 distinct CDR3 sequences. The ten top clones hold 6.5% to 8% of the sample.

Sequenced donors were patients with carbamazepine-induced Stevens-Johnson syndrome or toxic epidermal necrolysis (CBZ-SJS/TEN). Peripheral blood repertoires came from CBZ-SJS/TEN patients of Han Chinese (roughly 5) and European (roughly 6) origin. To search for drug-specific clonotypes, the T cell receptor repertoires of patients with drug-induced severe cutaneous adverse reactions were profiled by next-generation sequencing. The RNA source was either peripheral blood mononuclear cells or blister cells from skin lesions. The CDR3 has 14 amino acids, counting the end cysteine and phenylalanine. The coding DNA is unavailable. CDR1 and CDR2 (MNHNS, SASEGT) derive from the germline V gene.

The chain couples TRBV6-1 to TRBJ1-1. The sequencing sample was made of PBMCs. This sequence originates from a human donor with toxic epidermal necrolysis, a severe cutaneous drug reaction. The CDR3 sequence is CASSEARQSQIPFF.